This entry lists 21 T cell receptor beta chains sequenced from one sample in a study of blood T cell repertoires in COVID-19. Clones were read by immunoSEQ multiplex PCR, and TCRdb kept only the in-frame ones, dropping some. The sample gives 310,000 or so clones, about 86% of which show up once; approximately 2% is in the top ten. The material sequenced was peripheral blood. The receptors come from a woman aged 25-40 years who had recovered from COVID-19.

The CDR3 sequence: CASSLGTGIDEQYF. Written as DNA, the CDR3 is TGCGCCAGCAGCTTGGGGACAGGGATAGACGAGCAGTACTTC. The chain combines TRBV5-1 with TRBJ2-7, with TRBD1 identical over 8 bases. The CDR3 totals 14 residues. Germline CDR1 is SGHRS and CDR2 is YFSETQ. V shed 0 bases, J shed 5 bases, and the junction held 4 bases outside the gene matches. Full variable domain (outside the CDR3, taken from reference TRBV5-1 and TRBJ2-7): KAGVTQTPRYLIKTRGQQVTLSCSPISGHRSVSWYQQTPGQGLQFLFEYFSETQRNKGNFPGRFSGRQFSNSRSEMNVSTLELGDSALYLCASSLGTGIDEQYFGPGTRLTVT.

The sample holds one count of this clone. The chain is built from TRBV5-1 and TRBJ1-1, with 9 bases that match TRBD1. J lost 6 bases, V lost 4 bases, and 7 bases had no gene match. The germline V gene has CDR1 SGHRS and CDR2 YFSETQ. This CDR3 comprises 14 residues. CDR3 loop: CASSPGQGEAEAFF. In DNA, the CDR3 is TGCGCCAGCAGCCCGGGACAGGGCGAGGCTGAAGCTTTCTTT.

The chain uses TRBV5-6 and TRBJ1-5; D is undetermined. Germline-derived CDR1 and CDR2 are SGHDT and YYEEEE. With 0 bases removed from V and 0 bases from J, the gap between germline ends came to 7 bases. The CDR3 length is 15 residues. CDR3 sequence: CASSLGQYSNQPQHF. The CDR3 DNA reads as TGTGCCAGCAGCTTGGGGCAGTATAGCAATCAGCCCCAGCATTTT.

The chain has TRBV5-1 and TRBJ2-2; 7 bases agree with TRBD2. The V segment lost 3 bases and the J segment 4 bases; nucleotides outside the gene matches: 15. CDR1 and CDR2 (germline): SGHRS, YFSETQ. The CDR3 length is 18 residues. The DNA of the CDR3 is TGCGCCAGCAGCTCAAGCCAGGGCGGGGGTGGCGGCACCGGGGAGCTGTTTTTT. The encoded protein is CASSSSQGGGGGTGELFF.

The genes are TRBV4-3 and TRBJ2-1; TRBD2 matches 13 bases. Looked up from germline, CDR1 is LGHNA and CDR2 is YSLEER. The CDR3 sequence is 20 residues long. The V gene end was trimmed by 0 bases and the J gene end by 0 bases; junction bases not matched to a gene: 8. CDR3 region: CASSQEIWGLAGSSYNEQFF. For the CDR3, the DNA is TGCGCCAGCAGCCAAGAGATTTGGGGACTAGCGGGAAGCTCCTACAATGAGCAGTTCTTC.

V and J are TRBV5-1 and TRBJ2-1, with D perhaps TRBD1 (6 bases). This CDR3 spans 14 amino acids. The V end lost 4 bases, the J end lost 8 bases, and 16 bases lay between the germline ends. Germline CDR1 is SGHRS and CDR2 is YFSETQ. As DNA, the CDR3 is TGCGCCAGCAGCCCCGTTCAACAGGGCGATGAGCAGTTCTTC. It yields the protein CASSPVQQGDEQFF.

The genes are TRBV5-1 and TRBJ2-5; tentative D call: TRBD2 (5 bases). The ends were cut back, 0 bases at V and 7 bases at J, with 13 bases in the middle. The CDR3 totals 14 residues. The germline gives CDR1 SGHRS, CDR2 YFSETQ. The CDR3 region has the DNA TGCGCCAGCAGCTTGGCCCTAGCCGTGGGGACCCAGTACTTC. Its translation is CASSLALAVGTQYF.

This chain uses TRBV29-1 with TRBJ1-2; 7 bases match TRBD1. V was clipped by 3 bases and J by 5 bases; unmatched bases: 9. The V gene's germline CDR1 is SQVTM and CDR2 ANQGSEA. The CDR3 runs to 14 residues. CDR3: CSVDTGAGEYGYTF. The CDR3 DNA follows: TGCAGCGTTGATACAGGGGCAGGAGAATATGGCTACACCTTC.

The chain is built from TRBV5-1 and TRBJ2-5; D possibly corresponds to TRBD1 (5 bases). The length of the CDR3 is 13 residues. Trimming took off 7 bases at V and 0 bases at J, with 10 bases between the two ends. Germline-derived CDR1 and CDR2 are SGHRS and YFSETQ. The CDR3 bases are TGCGCCAGCGGAACAGGCAACCAAGAGACCCAGTACTTC. It specifies CASGTGNQETQYF.

The V and J genes are TRBV6-5 and TRBJ1-5; possible D gene TRBD1, 5 bases. Germline V lookup: CDR1 MNHEY, CDR2 SVGAGI. Trimming took off 8 bases at V and 3 bases at J, with 14 bases between the two ends. The CDR3 extends over 14 amino acids. CDR3 DNA: TGTGCCAGCGCGATTACAGGTCTCAATCAGCCCCAGCATTTT. Protein sequence: CASAITGLNQPQHF.

This sequence joins TRBV11-2 and TRBJ1-2; TRBD1 agrees at 7 bases. The CDR3 has 14 residues. After removal of 5 bases from V and 4 bases from J, the junction contained 7 bases not matched to a gene. CDR1 and CDR2 (germline): SGHAT, FQNNGV. The CDR3 reads CASSDNTGVYGYTF. CDR3 nucleotides: TGTGCCAGCAGCGACAACACAGGGGTCTATGGCTACACCTTC.

The chain carries TRBV6-6 and TRBJ2-7; 9 bases align to TRBD1. CDR1 is MNHNY, CDR2 SVGAGI, per germline (reference sequence). Trimming took 2 bases from V and 3 from J; bases not matched to a gene: 5. CDR3 length equals 15 residues. CDR3 amino acids: CASSYAEDRGYEQYF. As DNA, the CDR3 is TGTGCCAGCAGTTACGCCGAGGACAGGGGCTACGAGCAGTACTTC.

The J gene is TRBJ2-7, the V gene TRBV25-1; 8 bases align to TRBD2. CDR3 length equals 15 residues. The germline gives CDR1 MGHDK, CDR2 SYGVNS. The ends lost 10 bases at V and 0 bases at J; junction bases unmatched: 11. CDR3 sequence (DNA): TGTGCCACCCAAGTGACTAGCGCCCTCTCCTACGAGCAGTACTTC. This sequence encodes CATQVTSALSYEQYF.

In this sample, this clone turned up once. This chain uses TRBV5-1 with TRBJ2-7; the match to TRBD2 covers 9 bases. The CDR3 spans 15 residues. In germline, CDR1 is SGHRS, CDR2 YFSETQ. J gave up 5 bases and V 4 bases, and 10 bases lay outside the gene matches. CDR3 protein: CASSIGLATIDEQYF. The CDR3 nucleotides are TGCGCCAGCAGCATCGGACTAGCGACGATCGACGAGCAGTACTTC.

The gene calls are TRBV25-1 and TRBJ2-1, with 13 bases that match TRBD2. This CDR3 contains 17 residues. V was clipped by 3 bases and J by 5 bases; unmatched bases: 7. From germline, CDR1 is MGHDK and CDR2 SYGVNS. For the CDR3, the DNA is TGTGCCAGCAGTGATACCACTAGCGGGAGGGTCGACAATGAGCAGTTCTTC. It specifies CASSDTTSGRVDNEQFF. The complete variable domain, with remaining parts taken from reference TRBV25-1 and TRBJ2-1, reads EADIYQTPRYLVIGTGKKITLECSQTMGHDKMYWYQQDPGMELHLIHYSYGVNSTEKGDLSSESTVSRIRTEHFPLTLESARPSHTSQYLCASSDTTSGRVDNEQFFGPGTRLTVL.

The chain combines TRBV27 with TRBJ1-1; 7 nucleotides match TRBD1. The J segment lost 4 bases and the V segment lost 5 bases, leaving 4 bases of the junction unmatched. In germline, CDR1 is MNHEY, CDR2 SMNVEV (reference sequence). The CDR3 spans 13 residues. In DNA, the CDR3 is TGTGCCAGCAGTCCTACAGGGGCCACTGAAGCTTTCTTT. Its protein product is CASSPTGATEAFF.

The rearrangement links TRBV7-6 to TRBJ2-3; 11 bases are a match to TRBD2. Trimming took 1 base from V and 8 from J; bases not matched to a gene: 5. The germline gives CDR1 SGHVS, CDR2 FNYEAQ. This CDR3 is 15 amino acids long. The CDR3 DNA reads as TGTGCCAGCAGCTTAGAACTAGCGGGAGCGGCTACGCAGTATTTT. Its protein is CASSLELAGAATQYF.

The V gene is TRBV27, the J gene TRBJ2-1; D gene unclear. V was pared by 4 bases and J by 6 bases, with 4 bases between. The CDR3 is made up of 11 amino acids. CDR1 MNHEY and CDR2 SMNVEV come from the germline V gene (reference sequence). CDR3 sequence reads: CASSSFNEQFF. DNA for the CDR3: TGTGCCAGCAGTTCTTTCAATGAGCAGTTCTTC.

The chain uses TRBV2 and TRBJ2-3, with 12 bases aligning to TRBD2. This CDR3 contains 18 residues. With V trimmed by 3 bases and J by 7 bases, 14 bases remained unmatched. Germline CDR1 and CDR2: SNHLY and FYNNEI. The CDR3 DNA is TGTGCCAGCAGTGAGGGCCTAGCGGGGGGGCCGTATCGGTATACGCAGTATTTT. It encodes CASSEGLAGGPYRYTQYF. The full variable domain, its missing parts supplied by reference TRBV2 and TRBJ2-3, is EPEVTQTPSHQVTQMGQEVILRCVPISNHLYFYWYRQILGQKVEFLVSFYNNEISEKSEIFDDQFSVERPDGSNFTLKIRSTKLEDSAMYFCASSEGLAGGPYRYTQYFGPGTRLTVL.

Worth noting for this clone: The sample holds other DNA sequences that translate to the same CDR3. V is TRBV18 and J is TRBJ2-2; D is perhaps TRBD1 (6 bases). The CDR3 consists of 14 residues. The germline gives CDR1 KGHSH, CDR2 LQKENI. V was clipped by 0 bases and J by 4 bases, with 6 bases between them. CDR3 loop: CASSPPRGTGELFF. For the CDR3, the DNA is TGTGCCAGCTCACCACCCAGGGGCACCGGGGAGCTGTTTTTT.

In this sample, this clone turned up a few times. The V call is TRBV11-2, the J call TRBJ2-5, with a tentative D call TRBD2 (7 bases). The germline CDR1 and CDR2 sequences are SGHAT and FQNNGV. The V and J ends lost 1 base and 3 bases respectively, with 12 bases between them. The CDR3 extends over 15 amino acids. Written as DNA, the CDR3 is TGTGCCAGCAGCTTAGTCGGGGGGCGAGAAGAGACCCAGTACTTC. It yields the protein CASSLVGGREETQYF.